These 21 T cell receptor beta chains were all obtained from the same sample, sequenced in a study of cytomegalovirus exposure and HLA in healthy donors. Both 60 Vbeta primers and 13 Jbeta primers went into the PCR. Only in-frame clones appear in the TCRdb table, and some are missing; sequencing was by immunoSEQ multiplex PCR. Of hundreds of thousands of clones in the sample, around 79% were seen once. Sequencing input: PBMCs. These receptors were taken from a male donor in good health and CMV-seronegative.

This clone was counted only a few times. A junction end diverges from the germline sequence, so it may reflect a read error. V is TRBV7-9 and J is TRBJ2-1, with 8 bases identical to TRBD2. Germline-derived CDR1 and CDR2 are SEHNR and FQNEAQ (reference sequence). This CDR3 region has 15 residues. The CDR3 here is CSSSLLIAGNNEQFF. In nucleotides, the CDR3 is TGTTCCAGCAGCTTGTTGATAGCGGGAAACAATGAGCAGTTCTTC.

In its sample, this clone was seen once. V is TRBV5-6 and J is TRBJ2-7; D possibly corresponds to TRBD2 (5 bases). Germline assignment: CDR1 SGHDT and CDR2 YYEEEE. CDR3 length equals 16 residues. The germline V and J ends were trimmed by 6 bases and 1 base, with 20 bases remaining between them. The chain's CDR3 is CASTSGWGQPSYEQYF. In DNA, the CDR3 is TGTGCCAGCACCAGCGGCTGGGGTCAGCCTTCCTACGAGCAGTACTTC.

This clone has only one observation. The chain has TRBV7-9 and TRBJ2-3, with 8 positions matching TRBD1. There are 14 residues in the CDR3. CDR1 is SEHNR, CDR2 FQNEAQ, per germline (reference sequence). Germline trimming cut 5 bases from V and 2 bases from J; bases unmatched to any gene: 3. Here the CDR3 reads CASSPGQATDTQYF. The CDR3 nucleotides are TGTGCCAGCAGCCCGGGACAGGCCACAGATACGCAGTATTTT.

This chain links TRBV4-3 with TRBJ2-2; 10 bases are a match to TRBD2. Trimming removed 6 bases from V and 5 bases from J; junction bases left unmatched: 9. Germline CDR1 reads LGHNA; CDR2 reads YSLEER. CDR3 length: 16 residues. The CDR3 coding sequence is TGCGCCAGCAGGATGCACCCGACTAGCGGGACCGGGGAGCTGTTTTTT. Its protein is CASRMHPTSGTGELFF.

The chain couples TRBV19 to TRBJ1-1; D unresolved. The germline V and J ends were trimmed by 6 bases and 1 base, with 18 bases remaining between them. In germline, CDR1 is LNHDA, CDR2 SQIVND (reference sequence). The CDR3 is made up of 16 amino acids. Here the CDR3 reads CASSPAGEGKNTEAFF. CDR3 nucleotide sequence: TGTGCCAGTAGCCCGGCGGGCGAGGGTAAGAACACTGAAGCTTTCTTT.

The CDR3 reads CASSGRGISYEQYF. Written as DNA, the CDR3 is TGTGCCAGCAGTGGCAGGGGGATCTCCTACGAGCAGTACTTC. The chain combines TRBV6-1 with TRBJ2-7, with 7 bases fitting TRBD1. V shed 4 bases and J 0 bases; nucleotides not matched to a gene: 3. Germline CDR1 reads MNHNS; CDR2 reads SASEGT. This CDR3 is 14 amino acids long.

DNA for the CDR3: TGTGCCAGCAGCGCCCCCAGGGGGGTCTACAATGAGCAGTTCTTC. Encoded protein: CASSAPRGVYNEQFF. The V gene is TRBV9, the J gene TRBJ2-1, with D perhaps TRBD1 (7 bases). The V end was cut by 3 bases, the J end by 3 bases, with 13 bases between. Per the germline V gene, CDR1 is SGDLS and CDR2 is YYNGEE. The CDR3 covers 15 residues. Complete variable domain (other parts from reference TRBV9 and TRBJ2-1): DSGVTQTPKHLITATGQRVTLRCSPRSGDLSVYWYQQSLDQGLQFLIQYYNGEERAKGNILERFSAQQFPDLHSELNLSSLELGDSALYFCASSAPRGVYNEQFFGPGTRLTVL.

The genes are TRBV7-2 and TRBJ2-1, with TRBD2 identical over 13 bases. The germline V gene has CDR1 SGHTA and CDR2 FQGNSA. This CDR3 comprises 16 residues. J gave up 9 bases and V 1 base, and 6 bases lay outside the gene matches. This CDR3 reads CASSLELAGGPREQFF. The CDR3 nucleotides read TGTGCCAGCAGCTTAGAACTAGCGGGGGGGCCCCGTGAGCAGTTCTTC.

The chain links TRBV9 to TRBJ2-6; D is undetermined. Trimming took off 4 bases at V and 0 bases at J, with 8 bases between the two ends. From germline, CDR1 is SGDLS and CDR2 YYNGEE. The CDR3 sequence is 15 residues long. The chain's CDR3 is CASSTRNSGANVLTF. CDR3 nucleotide sequence: TGTGCCAGCAGCACACGTAACTCTGGGGCCAACGTCCTGACTTTC.

The gene calls are TRBV7-9 and TRBJ2-7, with TRBD1 matching over 10 bases. Germline V gene data show CDR1 as SEHNR and CDR2 as FQNEAQ (reference sequence). The CDR3 spans 18 residues. J was trimmed by 5 bases and V by 5 bases; bases with no gene match: 18. The CDR3 protein is CASSQSATLTGGYNEQYF. The CDR3 DNA follows: TGTGCCAGCAGCCAATCGGCGACCTTGACAGGGGGCTATAACGAGCAGTACTTC. Supplemented by reference TRBV7-9 and TRBJ2-7, the full variable domain reads DTGVSQNPRHKITKRGQNVTFRCDPISEHNRLYWYRQTLGQGPEFLTYFQNEAQLEKSRLLSDRFSAERPKGSFSTLEIQRTEQGDSAMYLCASSQSATLTGGYNEQYFGPGTRLTVT.

As regards this clone: The junction departs from the called germline gene at one end, perhaps through a read error. The sample holds other DNA sequences that translate to the same CDR3. The J gene is TRBJ1-5, the V gene TRBV6-6, with D perhaps matching TRBD1 (5 bases). The CDR3 has 16 amino acids. Looked up from germline, CDR1 is MNHNY and CDR2 is SVGAGI (reference sequence). The chain's CDR3 is CASRPTLDRGFQPQHF. The CDR3 coding sequence is TGTGCCAGCAGACCTACGCTTGACCGGGGGTTTCAGCCCCAGCACTTT.

The rearrangement uses TRBV4-1 and TRBJ1-1, with D possibly being TRBD1 (6 bases). In germline, CDR1 is MGHRA, CDR2 YSYEKL. The ends were cut back, 2 bases at V and 1 base at J, with 14 bases in the middle. This CDR3 is built from 16 residues. CDR3 coding DNA: TGCGCCAGCAGCCAATCCATGTTGGGGGCGAACACTGAAGCTTTCTTT. The encoded protein is CASSQSMLGANTEAFF.

The J gene is TRBJ2-7, the V gene TRBV6-5; 11 positions match TRBD2. The CDR3 is 15 residues long. Germline assignment: CDR1 MNHEY and CDR2 SVGAGI. Trimming took 1 base from V and 3 from J; bases not matched to a gene: 2. The DNA of the CDR3 is TGTGCCAGCAGTTACTTAACTAGCGGGAGCTACGAGCAGTACTTC. The encoded protein is CASSYLTSGSYEQYF.

Points on this clone: Other DNA sequences in this specimen translate into the identical CDR3. V usage is TRBV4-3 and J usage is TRBJ2-7; tentatively, D is TRBD2 (6 bases). V was pared by 3 bases and J by 1 base, with 10 bases between. This CDR3 spans 14 amino acids. Germline values: CDR1 LGHNA, CDR2 YSLEER. The CDR3 loop reads CASSQGLESYEQYF. The CDR3 region has the DNA TGCGCCAGCAGCCAGGGACTTGAGTCCTACGAGCAGTACTTC.

This clone was detected a few times. The V and J genes are TRBV5-1 and TRBJ2-7; D remains unclear. The CDR3 sequence is 13 residues long. Germline V lookup: CDR1 SGHRS, CDR2 YFSETQ. Trimming shortened V by 2 bases and J by 1 base, and 7 bases separated the two germline ends. The DNA of the CDR3 is TGCGCCAGCAGCTTTTCTGCGTCCTACGAGCAGTACTTC. Translating it yields CASSFSASYEQYF.

The chain couples TRBV9 to TRBJ2-4, with 10 bases that match TRBD1. The CDR3 has 15 amino acids. The germline V gene encodes CDR1 SGDLS and CDR2 YYNGEE. J was trimmed by 8 bases and V by 4 bases; bases with no gene match: 9. The CDR3 region has the DNA TGTGCCAGCAGCCCAGGGACAGGGGAGGCGCACATTCAGTACTTC. This encodes CASSPGTGEAHIQYF. The full variable domain, in which reference TRBV9 and TRBJ2-4 provide the parts outside the CDR3, is DSGVTQTPKHLITATGQRVTLRCSPRSGDLSVYWYQQSLDQGLQFLIQYYNGEERAKGNILERFSAQQFPDLHSELNLSSLELGDSALYFCASSPGTGEAHIQYFGAGTRLSVL.

The chain has TRBV28 and TRBJ2-4; TRBD2 matches 7 bases. The germline V gene has CDR1 MDHEN and CDR2 SYDVKM. J was trimmed by 5 bases and V by 4 bases; bases with no gene match: 11. CDR3 size: 16 residues. The CDR3: CASSSVGRGRENIQYF. For the CDR3, the DNA is TGTGCCAGCAGTTCTGTAGGGCGGGGGAGGGAAAACATTCAGTACTTC.

V usage is TRBV28 and J usage is TRBJ1-4, with TRBD1 matching over 8 bases. With V trimmed by 5 bases and J by 8 bases, 4 bases remained unmatched. The CDR3 is 13 residues long. In germline, CDR1 is MDHEN, CDR2 SYDVKM. CDR3 DNA: TGTGCCAGCAGTGGGGACAGGTTCGAAAAACTGTTTTTT. Translating it yields CASSGDRFEKLFF.

The chain is built from TRBV9 and TRBJ1-1, with D maybe TRBD1 (5 bases). CDR1 SGDLS and CDR2 YYNGEE come from the germline V gene. CDR3 length: 16 residues. Trimming pared 0 bases from V and 1 base from J, leaving 13 bases between. CDR3 nucleotide sequence: TGTGCCAGCAGCGTAGGCCAGGGAGGTTCGAACACTGAAGCTTTCTTT. It codes for CASSVGQGGSNTEAFF.

The chain is built from TRBV7-3 and TRBJ1-2; 10 nucleotides align to TRBD1. This CDR3 is 15 amino acids long. Germline values: CDR1 SGHTA, CDR2 FQGTGA. Germline trimming cut 5 bases from V and 7 bases from J; bases unmatched to any gene: 10. The CDR3 region is CASSPLGQGTSGYTF. In DNA form, the CDR3 reads TGTGCCAGCAGCCCCCTGGGACAGGGGACCAGTGGCTACACCTTC.

The CDR3 sequence is CASSPLNAGMNTEAFF. The CDR3 region has the DNA TGTGCCAGCTCACCACTAAACGCAGGGATGAACACTGAAGCTTTCTTT. The chain has TRBV18 and TRBJ1-1; D possibly corresponds to TRBD1 (5 bases). In germline, CDR1 is KGHSH, CDR2 LQKENI. Trimming took off 1 base at V and 0 bases at J, with 12 bases between the two ends. The CDR3 extends over 16 amino acids.